This is a list of T cell receptor beta chains from one sample in a study of T cell responses to AZD1222 COVID-19 vaccine. Generated by immunoSEQ multiplex PCR, the TCRdb table keeps only in-frame clones and is missing some. Of 150,000 to 200,000 clones in the sample, around 92% were seen once. Sequencing used peripheral blood, obtained 28 days after the second AZD1222 dose. These receptors came from an adult who received the AZD1222 COVID-19 vaccine. The CDR3 runs from the conserved cysteine through the conserved F or W. The order of the fields is D gene, clone size, J gene, V gene, CDR3 DNA, CDR3 protein. A D gene is named only where the DNA matches it firmly. The size field is filled for only some rows; it gives once, few, many or a size class.

D gene: TRBD1
clone size: .
J gene: TRBJ1-4
V gene: TRBV5-1
CDR3 DNA: TGCGCCAGCAGCCCATATACAGGGGCGACTTCCTTCAATGAAAAACTGTTTTTT
CDR3 protein: CASSPYTGATSFNEKLFF

D gene: .
clone size: .
J gene: TRBJ1-2
V gene: TRBV29-1
CDR3 DNA: TGCAGCTCGTCCGGGGGCACCTTC
CDR3 protein: CSSSGGTF

D gene: TRBD2
clone size: once
J gene: TRBJ2-7
V gene: TRBV9
CDR3 DNA: TGTGCCAGCAGCGTAACAGCGGGAGGGCCGAACGAGCAGTACTTC
CDR3 protein: CASSVTAGGPNEQYF

D gene: .
clone size: .
J gene: TRBJ1-2
V gene: TRBV13
CDR3 DNA: TGTGCCAGCAGCTTGACGGCAGGGGCCGTGAGTGGCTACACCTTC
CDR3 protein: CASSLTAGAVSGYTF

D gene: .
clone size: .
J gene: TRBJ1-2
V gene: TRBV5-6
CDR3 DNA: TGTGTCAGCAGCTTGGTGGCAGGGATCTATGGCTACACCTTC
CDR3 protein: CVSSLVAGIYGYTF

D gene: .
clone size: .
J gene: TRBJ2-1
V gene: TRBV20-1
CDR3 DNA: TGCAGTGCTAGCCCCATCAATGAGCAGTTCTTC
CDR3 protein: CSASPINEQFF

D gene: .
clone size: .
J gene: TRBJ2-1
V gene: TRBV4-1
CDR3 DNA: TGCGCCAGCAGCCACCTCCCGGGCGGGGAATCCTACAATGAGCAGTTCTTC
CDR3 protein: CASSHLPGGESYNEQFF

D gene: .
clone size: .
J gene: TRBJ1-1
V gene: TRBV20-1
CDR3 DNA: TGCAGTGCTAGTGGGCGAGAGGATGAAGCTTTCTTT
CDR3 protein: CSASGREDEAFF

D gene: TRBD1
clone size: .
J gene: TRBJ2-7
V gene: TRBV7-8
CDR3 DNA: TGTGCCAGCAGACAACAGGGGCTAAGCTCCTACGAGCAGTACTTC
CDR3 protein: CASRQQGLSSYEQYF

D gene: .
clone size: .
J gene: TRBJ1-2
V gene: TRBV28
CDR3 DNA: TGTGCCAGCAGTTTAAACAGGGAAGGCTACACCTTC
CDR3 protein: CASSLNREGYTF

D gene: .
clone size: .
J gene: TRBJ1-5
V gene: TRBV7-9
CDR3 DNA: TGTGCCGGGGTACGGGATAGCAATCAGCCCCAGCATTTT
CDR3 protein: CAGVRDSNQPQHF

D gene: .
clone size: .
J gene: TRBJ2-2
V gene: TRBV15
CDR3 DNA: TGTGCCACCAGCAGGGGAAGAGTAGACCGCCTTAACACCGGGGAGCTGTTTTTT
CDR3 protein: CATSRGRVDRLNTGELFF

D gene: .
clone size: few
J gene: TRBJ1-2
V gene: TRBV5-6
CDR3 DNA: TGTGCCAGCAGCTTCCCAGGAGGAGGCTACACCTTC
CDR3 protein: CASSFPGGGYTF

D gene: TRBD1
clone size: .
J gene: TRBJ1-5
V gene: TRBV19
CDR3 DNA: TGTGCCAGTACTACGGACAGGGCAACATATAGCAATCAGCCCCAGCATTTT
CDR3 protein: CASTTDRATYSNQPQHF

D gene: .
clone size: few
J gene: TRBJ1-6
V gene: TRBV7-9
CDR3 DNA: TGTGCCAGCAGCTTCCCTGATTCACCCCTCCACTTT
CDR3 protein: CASSFPDSPLHF

D gene: TRBD2
clone size: .
J gene: TRBJ2-7
V gene: TRBV19
CDR3 DNA: TGTGCCAGTAGTTTCGCCGGGGGAGGGTTCGGCGAGCAGTACTTC
CDR3 protein: CASSFAGGGFGEQYF

D gene: .
clone size: once
J gene: TRBJ2-7
V gene: TRBV20-1
CDR3 DNA: TGCAGTGGGGTAAACTCCTACGAGCAGTACTTC
CDR3 protein: CSGVNSYEQYF

D gene: .
clone size: .
J gene: TRBJ1-5
V gene: TRBV4-2
CDR3 DNA: TGTGCCAGCAGCCAAGATCTACGAGGTCAGCCCCAGCATTTT
CDR3 protein: CASSQDLRGQPQHF

D gene: .
clone size: .
J gene: TRBJ1-3
V gene: TRBV10-3
CDR3 DNA: TGTGCCATCAGTGACAGGCAGGACGGAAACACCATATATTTT
CDR3 protein: CAISDRQDGNTIYF

D gene: TRBD2
clone size: .
J gene: TRBJ2-5
V gene: TRBV3-1/TRBV3-2
CDR3 DNA: TGTGCCAGCAGCCATATTTTCATAGCGGGGCTAGAAGAGACCCAGTACTTC
CDR3 protein: CASSHIFIAGLEETQYF

D gene: .
clone size: .
J gene: TRBJ2-3
V gene: TRBV7-3
CDR3 DNA: TGTGCCAGCAGCTTAAGTTCGGCAGATACGCAGTATTTT
CDR3 protein: CASSLSSADTQYF

D gene: .
clone size: .
J gene: TRBJ1-3
V gene: TRBV5-4
CDR3 DNA: TGTGCCAGCAGCTTGTCTGGGGATCCTATGTCTGGAAACACCATATATTTT
CDR3 protein: CASSLSGDPMSGNTIYF

D gene: TRBD1
clone size: .
J gene: TRBJ1-5
V gene: TRBV7-8
CDR3 DNA: TGTGCCAGCAGCTTAGCCCCAGGGGGCCAAAGCAATCAGCCCCAGCATTTT
CDR3 protein: CASSLAPGGQSNQPQHF

D gene: .
clone size: .
J gene: TRBJ2-5
V gene: TRBV18
CDR3 DNA: TGTGCCAGCTCACCAGTCGGTCGGGAGACCCAGTACTTC
CDR3 protein: CASSPVGRETQYF

D gene: .
clone size: .
J gene: TRBJ2-7
V gene: TRBV5-6
CDR3 DNA: TGTGCCAGCAGCTTGTGGGGTTTGGGGCCCCCCTACGAGCAGTACTTC
CDR3 protein: CASSLWGLGPPYEQYF

D gene: .
clone size: .
J gene: TRBJ1-2
V gene: TRBV6-5
CDR3 DNA: TGTGCCAGCAGTTATGAGGGGTTTAGGGATGGCTACACCTTC
CDR3 protein: CASSYEGFRDGYTF

D gene: .
clone size: .
J gene: TRBJ2-5
V gene: TRBV14
CDR3 DNA: TGTGCCAGCAGCCAAGGATCCGGGACAATGGAGACCCAGTACTTC
CDR3 protein: CASSQGSGTMETQYF

D gene: .
clone size: .
J gene: TRBJ1-1
V gene: TRBV27
CDR3 DNA: TGTGCCAGCAGTTTAAGATTCTCTGGGAACACTGAAGCTTTCTTT
CDR3 protein: CASSLRFSGNTEAFF

D gene: .
clone size: .
J gene: TRBJ2-2
V gene: TRBV6-6
CDR3 DNA: TGTGCCAGCAGTTACAATGCTCCCGGGGAGCTGTTTTTT
CDR3 protein: CASSYNAPGELFF

D gene: .
clone size: .
J gene: TRBJ1-1
V gene: TRBV6-2/TRBV6-3
CDR3 DNA: TGTGCCAGCAGTTACTCAGGGCGGTGGGGGGGCACTGAAGCTTTCTTT
CDR3 protein: CASSYSGRWGGTEAFF

D gene: .
clone size: .
J gene: TRBJ2-1
V gene: TRBV5-1
CDR3 DNA: TGCGCCAGCAGCTTGGAGGGCCCAGGGAGCTCCTACAATGAGCAGTTCTTC
CDR3 protein: CASSLEGPGSSYNEQFF